Listed below are T cell receptor beta chains from one sample, sequenced in a study of cytotoxic CD8 clonotypes in ibrutinib-treated CLL. Sequencing was performed with immunoSEQ multiplex PCR; in TCRdb, only in-frame clones are kept and a portion is missing. The data show roughly 250,000 clones, roughly 70% seen once. The sequencing used PBMCs, collected after 24 months of ibrutinib treatment. All receptors come from a human donor with chronic lymphocytic leukemia. Both conserved end residues are part of each CDR3. The order of the fields is V gene, J gene, CDR3 protein.

v_gene: TRBV13
j_gene: TRBJ2-1
CDR3aa: CASSPHGETGTWEQFF

v_gene: TRBV11-2
j_gene: TRBJ2-7
CDR3aa: CASSPGEGLAGEGSYEQYF

v_gene: TRBV6-5
j_gene: TRBJ2-5
CDR3aa: CASSYRRGETQYF

v_gene: TRBV27
j_gene: TRBJ2-7
CDR3aa: CASRSTSGSFHEQYF

v_gene: TRBV7-2
j_gene: TRBJ1-2
CDR3aa: CASSLVRGGDGYTF

v_gene: TRBV2
j_gene: TRBJ1-2
CDR3aa: CASSQQGNYGYTF

v_gene: TRBV9
j_gene: TRBJ1-3
CDR3aa: CASSSQGATGNTIYF

v_gene: TRBV7-9
j_gene: TRBJ2-3
CDR3aa: CASRVAGFTDTQYF

v_gene: TRBV4-1
j_gene: TRBJ2-1
CDR3aa: CATAMTGLPLELAYNEQFF

v_gene: TRBV27
j_gene: TRBJ2-1
CDR3aa: CASTAFAHNEQFF

v_gene: TRBV7-8
j_gene: TRBJ1-5
CDR3aa: CASSRTSQGQPQHF

v_gene: TRBV4-2
j_gene: TRBJ2-3
CDR3aa: CASSQEILAGVPSLTDTQYF

v_gene: TRBV6-1
j_gene: TRBJ2-6
CDR3aa: CASSVGQAGANVLTF

v_gene: TRBV29-1
j_gene: TRBJ1-3
CDR3aa: CSAQVAGNTIYF

v_gene: TRBV29-1
j_gene: TRBJ2-7
CDR3aa: CSVETGGYYEQYF